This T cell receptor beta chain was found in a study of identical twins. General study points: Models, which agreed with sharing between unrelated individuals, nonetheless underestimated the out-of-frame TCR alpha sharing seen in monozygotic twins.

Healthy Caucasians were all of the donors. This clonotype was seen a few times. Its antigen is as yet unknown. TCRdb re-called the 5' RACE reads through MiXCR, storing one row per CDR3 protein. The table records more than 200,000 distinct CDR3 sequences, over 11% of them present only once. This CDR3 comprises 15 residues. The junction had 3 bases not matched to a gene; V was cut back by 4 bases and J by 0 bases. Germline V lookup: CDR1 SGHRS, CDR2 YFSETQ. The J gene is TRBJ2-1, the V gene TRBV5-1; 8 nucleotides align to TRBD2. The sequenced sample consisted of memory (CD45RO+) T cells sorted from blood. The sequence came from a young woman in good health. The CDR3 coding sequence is TGCGCCAGCAGCGCCGGACTAGCCTCCTACAATGAGCAGTTCTTC. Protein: CASSAGLASYNEQFF.